Below, 24 T cell receptor beta chains from the same sample are listed, as sequenced in a study of lymphopenia after photon versus proton radiotherapy. Data came from immunoSEQ multiplex PCR; TCRdb stores just in-frame clones and leaves some out. Of tens of thousands of clones listed, around 88% are singletons. Sample: peripheral blood, taken from a patient treated with proton-based radiotherapy. The receptors come from a man of 80 years or more with esophageal cancer.

The V and J genes are TRBV27 and TRBJ2-1, with 10 bases matching TRBD2. There are 15 residues in the CDR3. Germline trimming cut 6 bases from V and 4 bases from J; bases unmatched to any gene: 6. Germline CDR1 is MNHEY and CDR2 is SMNVEV (reference sequence). The chain's CDR3 is CASRLAGGQYNEQFF. In nucleotides, the CDR3 is TGTGCCAGCAGGTTAGCGGGGGGACAGTACAATGAGCAGTTCTTC.

The gene calls are TRBV15 and TRBJ1-6, with TRBD1 as a possible D gene (6 bases). This CDR3 has 14 amino acids. Per germline, CDR1 LNHNV and CDR2 YYDKDF (reference sequence). Trimming cost V 3 bases and J 6 bases, with 9 bases left between them. The CDR3 coding sequence is TGTGCCACCAGCAGGGGGGGCTTTAATTCACCCCTCCACTTT. As protein: CATSRGGFNSPLHF.

The rearrangement links TRBV5-1 to TRBJ2-3; 8 bases align to TRBD1. The CDR3 consists of 15 residues. The V and J ends lost 4 bases and 2 bases, in that order; junction bases with no gene match: 6. Looked up from germline, CDR1 is SGHRS and CDR2 is YFSETQ. The CDR3 loop is CASSERTGYTDTQYF. CDR3 bases: TGCGCCAGCAGCGAACGGACAGGGTACACAGATACGCAGTATTTT.

The CDR3 region is CASARGWTGELFF. The CDR3 nucleotides are TGTGCCAGCGCGCGGGGGTGGACCGGGGAGCTGTTTTTT. The chain couples TRBV6-1 to TRBJ2-2, with 7 bases lining up with TRBD2. CDR1 and CDR2 (germline): MNHNS, SASEGT. V lost 8 bases to trimming and J lost 5 bases; unmatched junction nucleotides: 5. The CDR3 consists of 13 residues.

The chain is built from TRBV11-1 and TRBJ2-1, with TRBD1 identical over 10 bases. Germline-derived CDR1 and CDR2 are SGHAT and FQDESV (reference sequence). Germline trimming cut 5 bases from V and 5 bases from J; bases unmatched to any gene: 6. The CDR3 totals 15 residues. The CDR3 is CASSRQGAVDNEQFF. The CDR3 DNA reads as TGTGCCAGCAGCCGACAGGGGGCGGTGGACAATGAGCAGTTCTTC. Supplemented by reference TRBV11-1 and TRBJ2-1, the full variable domain reads EAEVAQSPRYKITEKSQAVAFWCDPISGHATLYWYRQILGQGPELLVQFQDESVVDDSQLPKDRFSAERLKGVDSTLKIQPAELGDSAMYLCASSRQGAVDNEQFFGPGTRLTVL.

V gene TRBV11-3 combines with J gene TRBJ1-3, with a tentative D call TRBD1 (6 bases). Trimming shortened V by 6 bases and J by 2 bases, and 20 bases separated the two germline ends. CDR1 and CDR2 (germline): SGHNT, YENEEA. The CDR3 has 17 residues. The CDR3 loop is CASSKSGGPAAGNTIYF. The CDR3 DNA sequence: TGTGCCAGCAGTAAATCGGGGGGCCCCGCCGCTGGAAACACCATATATTTT.

The rearrangement uses TRBV5-8 and TRBJ1-1; D remains unclear. The germline V gene encodes CDR1 SGHTS and CDR2 YDEGEE. This CDR3 region has 17 residues. V shed 0 bases and J shed 3 bases, with 18 bases lying between them. CDR3 in DNA: TGTGCCAGCAGCTTGGGTCACTCGTCAAAGGAGGACACTGAAGCTTTCTTT. Amino acid sequence: CASSLGHSSKEDTEAFF.

This rearrangement joins TRBV30 to TRBJ1-1; no clear D. V gave up 1 base and J gave up 8 bases, with 14 bases separating them. The germline gives CDR1 GTSNPN, CDR2 SVGIG (reference sequence). The CDR3 covers 13 residues. Here the CDR3 DNA reads TGTGCCTGGAGTGACGGTATCACAGAAGAAGCTTTCTTT. Its translation: CAWSDGITEEAFF.

On this clone: The sample holds other DNA sequences that translate to the same CDR3. This rearrangement joins TRBV19 to TRBJ2-7; 8 nucleotides match TRBD1. V was clipped by 7 bases and J by 3 bases; unmatched bases: 8. CDR1 and CDR2 (germline): LNHDA, SQIVND (reference sequence). This CDR3 region has 14 residues. The CDR3 bases are TGTGCCAGTACCCCCACAGGGGGAATCTACGAGCAGTACTTC. Protein: CASTPTGGIYEQYF.

The chain couples TRBV7-9 to TRBJ2-7; D possibly uses TRBD1 or TRBD2 (6 bases each). The germline gives CDR1 SEHNR, CDR2 FQNEAQ (reference sequence). The CDR3 length is 15 residues. With 5 bases removed from V and 2 bases from J, the gap between germline ends came to 16 bases. The CDR3 is CASSPRETGAYEQYF. The DNA of the CDR3 is TGTGCCAGCAGCCCCCGGGAGACAGGAGCCTACGAGCAGTACTTC.

This chain connects TRBV6-1 to TRBJ2-1; 7 nucleotides agree with TRBD2. This CDR3 region has 15 residues. J gave up 10 bases and V 7 bases, and 16 bases lay outside the gene matches. Looked up from germline, CDR1 is MNHNS and CDR2 is SASEGT. CDR3 DNA sequence: TGTGCCAGCACCGGACTAGTTGTGGCTGCTGGGGAGCAGTTCTTC. Protein product: CASTGLVVAAGEQFF.

This clone was detected only once. The J gene is TRBJ2-2, the V gene TRBV7-9, with D possibly TRBD1 on 5 matching bases. Trimming shortened V by 7 bases and J by 7 bases, and 19 bases separated the two germline ends. Germline V gene lookup returns CDR1 SEHNR and CDR2 FQNEAQ (reference sequence). This CDR3 region has 15 residues. The CDR3, as DNA: TGTGCCAGCAACACAAGAGAAAGGGGTGGCGGGGAGCTGTTTTTT. The encoded protein is CASNTRERGGGELFF. Drawing the rest from reference TRBV7-9 and TRBJ2-2, the complete variable domain is DTGVSQNPRHKITKRGQNVTFRCDPISEHNRLYWYRQTLGQGPEFLTYFQNEAQLEKSRLLSDRFSAERPKGSFSTLEIQRTEQGDSAMYLCASNTRERGGGELFFGEGSRLTVL.

This chain's CDR3 is CASSQDRRRDHSPLHF. DNA for the CDR3: TGCGCCAGCAGCCAAGATAGGAGGAGGGACCATTCACCCCTCCACTTT. This chain joins TRBV4-3 and TRBJ1-6; a weak D match, TRBD1 (5 bases). Germline lookup yields CDR1 LGHNA and CDR2 YSLEER. Trimming left V 0 bases short and J 8 bases short, with 14 bases between. CDR3 length equals 16 residues.

This chain links TRBV11-2 with TRBJ2-7, with 8 bases that match TRBD2. This CDR3 comprises 17 residues. Germline V gene data show CDR1 as SGHAT and CDR2 as FQNNGV. The ends lost 0 bases at V and 1 base at J; junction bases unmatched: 8. CDR3 nucleotides: TGTGCCAGCAGCTTAGACACCAATAGCGGGATATCCTACGAGCAGTACTTC. Translating gives CASSLDTNSGISYEQYF. Variable domain in full (rest from reference TRBV11-2 and TRBJ2-7): EAGVAQSPRYKIIEKRQSVAFWCNPISGHATLYWYQQILGQGPKLLIQFQNNGVVDDSQLPKDRFSAERLKGVDSTLKIQPAKLEDSAVYLCASSLDTNSGISYEQYFGPGTRLTVT.

This rearrangement joins TRBV11-3 to TRBJ2-5; 8 bases are a match to TRBD2. The CDR3 covers 14 residues. Trimming cost V 6 bases and J 6 bases; bases outside gene matches: 9. Germline CDR1 is SGHNT and CDR2 is YENEEA. CDR3 sequence (DNA): TGTGCCAGCAGTGGGCGGGAGGCCCCCAAGACCCAGTACTTC. Protein product: CASSGREAPKTQYF.

V gene TRBV19 combines with J gene TRBJ2-1; 9 bases map to TRBD2. V was pared by 3 bases and J by 4 bases, with 7 bases of the junction left unmatched. Germline loops: CDR1 LNHDA, CDR2 SQIVND (reference sequence). The CDR3 covers 16 residues. CDR3 nucleotide sequence: TGTGCCAGTAGTATCCCGCTAGCGGGACCTTACAATGAGCAGTTCTTC. Translation gives CASSIPLAGPYNEQFF. Together with reference TRBV19 and TRBJ2-1, the CDR3 gives the full variable domain: DGGITQSPKYLFRKEGQNVTLSCEQNLNHDAMYWYRQDPGQGLRLIYYSQIVNDFQKGDIAEGYSVSREKKESFPLTVTSAQKNPTAFYLCASSIPLAGPYNEQFFGPGTRLTVL.

The V gene is TRBV2, the J gene TRBJ2-5; 9 bases are shared with TRBD2. Germline loops: CDR1 SNHLY, CDR2 FYNNEI. The CDR3 is 18 residues long. The trim removed 6 bases at V and 5 bases at J, leaving 19 bases unmatched. In nucleotides, the CDR3 is TGTGCCAGCAGGGGGGCCCGGCTAGCGGGAAGAGATTTGGAGACCCAGTACTTC. Its protein product is CASRGARLAGRDLETQYF.

V and J are TRBV4-2 and TRBJ1-1; 8 bases line up with TRBD1. CDR1 and CDR2 from the germline V gene are LGHNA and YNFKEQ. CDR3 length: 16 residues. V dropped 1 base and J dropped 2; count of bases not matched to a gene: 6. The CDR3 DNA reads as TGTGCCAGCAGCCAAGTATCGGCAGGGGGCAACACTGAAGCTTTCTTT. It codes for CASSQVSAGGNTEAFF.

The chain recombines TRBV7-2 with TRBJ2-7; possible D gene TRBD1, 5 bases. Per germline, CDR1 SGHTA and CDR2 FQGNSA. This CDR3 region has 15 residues. V was cut by 0 bases and J by 5 bases, with 14 bases left in between. The CDR3 DNA sequence: TGTGCCAGCAGCTTAGCAGGAGCGACAGTTGACGAGCAGTACTTC. Translated: CASSLAGATVDEQYF.

V usage is TRBV15 and J usage is TRBJ1-5; TRBD1 matches at 7 bases. Trimming removed 5 bases from V and 4 bases from J; junction bases left unmatched: 5. Germline-derived CDR1 and CDR2 are LNHNV and YYDKDF (reference sequence). This CDR3 spans 14 amino acids. CDR3: CATSGPDRNQPQHF. In DNA form, the CDR3 reads TGTGCCACCAGCGGGCCGGACAGGAATCAGCCCCAGCATTTT.

This chain links TRBV28 with TRBJ2-5; 7 bases line up with TRBD2. The V and J ends lost 5 bases and 0 bases, in that order; junction bases with no gene match: 0. Germline values: CDR1 MDHEN, CDR2 SYDVKM. The CDR3 is made up of 13 amino acids. CDR3 nucleotide sequence: TGTGCCAGCAGTCGGGGGGACCAAGAGACCCAGTACTTC. Amino acids: CASSRGDQETQYF.

The V gene is TRBV5-4, the J gene TRBJ2-7; 9 bases are shared with TRBD1. The V gene's germline CDR1 is SGHNT and CDR2 YYREEE (reference sequence). With V trimmed by 4 bases and J by 6 bases, 11 bases remained unmatched. There are 15 residues in the CDR3. CDR3 sequence reads: CASSELQGAPGEQYF. CDR3 nucleotide sequence: TGTGCCAGCAGCGAATTACAGGGGGCGCCTGGCGAGCAGTACTTC.

The chain employs TRBV5-1 and TRBJ2-1; no clear D. Germline V gene sequence: CDR1 SGHRS, CDR2 YFSETQ. Trimming removed 0 bases at V and 4 bases at J, with 5 bases between. The CDR3 spans 13 residues. The CDR3 here is CASSLEVYNEQFF. DNA for the CDR3: TGCGCCAGCAGCTTGGAGGTTTACAATGAGCAGTTCTTC.

This clone was counted once. V and J are TRBV2 and TRBJ2-1, with D possibly TRBD1 on 6 matching bases. The ends were cut back, 7 bases at V and 0 bases at J, with 16 bases in the middle. Germline CDR1 is SNHLY and CDR2 is FYNNEI. The CDR3 has 16 amino acids. CDR3 loop: CASTPLGGASYNEQFF. Written as DNA, the CDR3 is TGTGCCAGCACCCCACTTGGGGGCGCCTCCTACAATGAGCAGTTCTTC.